These 6 T cell receptor beta chains share one sample of origin, sequenced in a study of T cells in Graves' hyperthyroidism and ophthalmopathy (dated by TCRdb to the late 2010s). Library creation used multiplex PCR. Sequencing took place on an Illumina HiSeq 2000. The TCR beta CDR3 regions were amplified from RNA transcripts. A first-round RT-PCR of the TCR CDR3 used the HTBI primer set with the Qiagen OneStep RT-PCR kit. Using fastp trimming at Q25 and MiXCR clonotype assembly, TCRdb reanalyzed the public sequencing data and kept in-frame beta chains. Identical CDR3 proteins give one entry, which carries the most common genes and DNA. The table for this sample lists hundreds of thousands of distinct CDR3 sequences; about 14% of them were counted only once. The leading ten clones occupy around 12% of the sample. Source material: blood. These receptors were obtained from a woman between 50 and 59 years old with Graves' ophthalmopathy.

This clonotype was counted only a few times. The chain has TRBV20-1 and TRBJ1-1; D is ambiguous. Germline CDR1 reads DFQATT; CDR2 reads SNEGSKA (reference sequence). The CDR3 has 14 residues. The V and J ends lost 0 bases and 0 bases respectively, with 8 bases between them. CDR3 in DNA: TGCAGTGCTAGAGATGTGACATTGAACACTGAAGCTTTCTTT. Its protein is CSARDVTLNTEAFF.

The chain employs TRBV6-2 or TRBV6-3 and TRBJ2-2; D is perhaps TRBD1 (6 bases). Germline V lookup: CDR1 MNHEY, CDR2 SVGEGT. Trimming removed 5 bases at V and 8 bases at J, with 18 bases between. CDR3 length equals 15 residues. The CDR3 DNA sequence: TGTGCCAGCAGTCCCTACCTACAGGGATCGGGGGAGCTGTTTTTT. This encodes CASSPYLQGSGELFF.

This clonotype was counted between two and nine times. This sequence joins TRBV5-1 and TRBJ1-1, with 9 nucleotides matching TRBD1. The CDR3 loop spans 15 amino acids. V lost 4 bases and J lost 1; bases outside the gene matches: 5. The germline gives CDR1 SGHRS, CDR2 YFSETQ. In nucleotides, the CDR3 is TGCGCCAGCAGCCTAACGACAGGGGGGAACACTGAAGCTTTCTTT. It translates to CASSLTTGGNTEAFF.

The chain has TRBV19 and TRBJ2-1, with D tentatively TRBD2 (6 bases). The V end was cut by 2 bases, the J end by 2 bases, with 10 bases between. CDR3 length: 15 residues. CDR1 and CDR2 (germline): LNHDA, SQIVND (reference sequence). The CDR3 loop is CASSILALPYNEQFF. The CDR3 DNA reads as TGTGCCAGTAGTATACTAGCGCTCCCCTACAATGAGCAGTTCTTC.

Many counts were recorded for this clonotype. This chain joins TRBV6-1 and TRBJ2-7; TRBD1 is a possible D gene (6 bases). This CDR3 is built from 16 residues. The germline V and J ends were trimmed by 1 base and 0 bases, with 13 bases remaining between them. CDR1 is MNHNS and CDR2 is SASEGT in the germline V gene. The CDR3 DNA reads TGTGCCAGCAGTGAAGGGCTCGGACAGCCCTCCTACGAGCAGTACTTC. As protein: CASSEGLGQPSYEQYF.

The chain uses TRBV11-2 and TRBJ1-1, with D unclear. The V end was cut by 5 bases, the J end by 6 bases, with 16 bases between. CDR3 length equals 14 residues. Germline V gives CDR1 SGHAT, CDR2 FQNNGV. The CDR3 region has the DNA TGTGCCAGCAGCCCAATGCTCACGTCTTCTGAAGCTTTCTTT. Its translation: CASSPMLTSSEAFF. Complete variable domain (other parts from reference TRBV11-2 and TRBJ1-1): EAGVAQSPRYKIIEKRQSVAFWCNPISGHATLYWYQQILGQGPKLLIQFQNNGVVDDSQLPKDRFSAERLKGVDSTLKIQPAKLEDSAVYLCASSPMLTSSEAFFGQGTRLTVV.